The source of this T cell receptor (beta chain) is a study of shared T cell receptors in the human thymus. Method: immunoSEQ multiplex PCR; TCRdb's copy keeps in-frame clones and lacks some. The sample carries hundreds of thousands of clones, roughly 90% recorded once. This sample was shared with a second study, whose subject was human thymus T cells. This second study says: Thymus pieces cut out during corrective heart surgery were the tissue that was used.

What was sequenced was thymocytes. The sequence was collected from a boy under two years old with a congenital heart defect.

CDR3 DNA: TGTGCCAGCAGGGGGGACAGGGGTTCCCGCGAGCAGTACTTC. This gives the protein CASRGDRGSREQYF. This sequence joins TRBV7-3 and TRBJ2-7; 10 bases fit TRBD1. This CDR3 is built from 14 residues. Germline V gives CDR1 SGHTA, CDR2 FQGTGA. The junction had 8 bases not matched to a gene; V was cut back by 6 bases and J by 6 bases.